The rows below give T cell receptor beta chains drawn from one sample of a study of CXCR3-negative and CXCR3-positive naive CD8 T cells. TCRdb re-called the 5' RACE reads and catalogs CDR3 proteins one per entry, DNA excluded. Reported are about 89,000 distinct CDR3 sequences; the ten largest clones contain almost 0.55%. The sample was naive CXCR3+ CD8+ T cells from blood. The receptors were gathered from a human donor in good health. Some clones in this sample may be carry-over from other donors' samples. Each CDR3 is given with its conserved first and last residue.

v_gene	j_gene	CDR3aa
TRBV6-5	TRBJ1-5	CASSYGWDTTQHF
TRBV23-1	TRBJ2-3	CASSQSSLRTNFTQYF
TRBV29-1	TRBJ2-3	CSVEVKSPRFADTQYF
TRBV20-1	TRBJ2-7	CSARDLLHPRVEQCF
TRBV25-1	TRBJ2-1	CASSEYYASGGSRINNEQFF
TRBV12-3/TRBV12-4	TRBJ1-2	CASSFVIDGYTF
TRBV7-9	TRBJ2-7	CASSPDGTQYEQYF
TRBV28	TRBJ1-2	CASSLPGTESYYGYTF
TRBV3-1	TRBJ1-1	CASSHRSTEAFF
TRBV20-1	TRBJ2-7	CSARGRDSYEQYF
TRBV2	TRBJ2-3	CASTSTDTQYF
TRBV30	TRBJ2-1	CAWRDPRLGSSYNEQFF
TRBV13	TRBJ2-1	CASSLEGRLNEQFF
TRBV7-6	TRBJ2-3	CASSFPSGQGAHQVPTDTQYF
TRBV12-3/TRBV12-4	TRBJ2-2	CANTRTTDTGELFF
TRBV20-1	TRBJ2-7	CSARDIDSSRYEQYF
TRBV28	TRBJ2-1	CASSLGLAGPNEQFF
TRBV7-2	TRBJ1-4	CASSPQGEKLFF
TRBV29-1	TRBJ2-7	CSVGEGYEQYF
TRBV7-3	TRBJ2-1	CASSSDSHEQFF
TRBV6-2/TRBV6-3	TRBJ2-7	CASSYVPRTGNSYEQYF
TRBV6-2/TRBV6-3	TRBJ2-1	CASSRAQEQFF
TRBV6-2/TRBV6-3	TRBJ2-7	CASSYAWGYEQYF
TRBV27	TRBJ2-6	CASSWTGVSGANVLTF
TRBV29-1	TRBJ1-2	CSVPDPLGGYTF
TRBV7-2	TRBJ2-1	CASSLGVSSYNEQFF
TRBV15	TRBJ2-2	CATGGIGELFF
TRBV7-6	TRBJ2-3	CASSLEQTDTQYF
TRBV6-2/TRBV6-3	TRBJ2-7	CASRTLGISAEQYF
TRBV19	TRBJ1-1	CASSADSPEAFF
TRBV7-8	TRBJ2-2	CASTPTSSPYANTGELFF
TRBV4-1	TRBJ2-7	CASSQDSWFSGGLYEQYF
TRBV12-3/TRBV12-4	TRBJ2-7	CASSLTAGAAYEQYF
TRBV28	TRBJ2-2	CASATRTNTGELFF
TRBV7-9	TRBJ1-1	CASTHGENTEAFF
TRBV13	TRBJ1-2	CASRGEGDHYGYTF
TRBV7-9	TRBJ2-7	CASSSRDTSYEQYF
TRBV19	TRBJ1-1	CASSFGGSGTEAFF
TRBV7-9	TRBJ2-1	CASSLGAGDEQFF
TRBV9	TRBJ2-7	CASSRDNSYEQYF
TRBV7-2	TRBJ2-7	CASSIYPGGTSGLEQYF
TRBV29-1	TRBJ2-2	CSVRMSGEETGELFF
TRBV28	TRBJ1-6	CASRLTGGAHNSPLHF
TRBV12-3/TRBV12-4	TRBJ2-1	CASSLTPGTARDEQFF
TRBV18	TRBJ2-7	CASSPQGIVYEQYF